Reported below is one T cell receptor beta chain. This clonotype came up many times. The specificity of this receptor is unknown. No clone much larger than this one lies a single base away; base qualities are absent. Ophthalmopathy patients had moderately to severely active disease, Clinical Activity Score of at least 3, NOSPECS grade of at least 4, and duration under 3 months. Any patient with an uncontrolled infection, another autoimmune disease, pregnancy or lactation was excluded. Diagnoses were based on clinical symptoms, serum thyroxine and TRAb, thyroid ultrasound and orbital computed tomography. Ficoll-Paque density gradient centrifugation was used to isolate PBMCs from about 10 ml of fresh peripheral blood. Total RNA was extracted with Trizol reagent, and quality was checked on an Agilent 2100 Bioanalyzer. The data belong to a study of T cells in Graves' hyperthyroidism and ophthalmopathy (dated by TCRdb to the late 2010s). Context from the whole study: Peripheral blood was collected at initial diagnosis, before any treatment. After blood sampling, hyperthyroidism patients were treated with methimazole at a starting dose of 30 mg daily, and ophthalmopathy patients were treated with high-dose intravenous methylprednisolone. The paper reports TCR Vbeta CDR3 sequencing of approximately 140 peripheral blood samples: 43 ophthalmopathy, around 80 hyperthyroidism and around 17 progressor patients. The study also compared thyroid tissue and blood T-cell repertoires from more than five Graves' hyperthyroidism patients. To identify TCR V-J signatures that set the groups apart, the researchers used a discovery cohort of 100 patients, made up of fewer than 50 with Graves' ophthalmopathy and approximately 57 with stable Graves' hyperthyroidism. The approximately 97 discovery patients were randomly divided into training and test sets at a 7:3 ratio. Prospective prediction of ophthalmopathy was tested in an independent validation cohort of fewer than 20 hyperthyroidism patients and 17 patients who later progressed to ophthalmopathy.

The TCR beta CDR3 regions were amplified from RNA transcripts. A first-round RT-PCR of the TCR CDR3 used the HTBI primer set with the Qiagen OneStep RT-PCR kit. Libraries were constructed in a second round of multiplex PCR, after which size selection and purification were carried out. The libraries were sequenced on an Illumina HiSeq2000 using paired-end 100 bp reads. The authors processed their data as follows. SOAPnuke was used to process the raw data, with reads discarded if the reads contained adapters or uncalled bases, had a mean Phred below 15, or lacked an exact constant-primer or identifier match. COPE v1.2.5 was used to merge high-quality paired reads, and clonotypes were defined as unique nucleotide sequences. MiTCR v1.1 was used to align the clonotypes against IMGT TRBV, TRBD and TRBJ reference segments. The analysis was restricted to V-J combinations with a frequency above 0.0001, which together covered 99.2% of the repertoires. The TCS score was defined as the ratio of F50 (clonal expansion) to E x V (chaos), calculated using BLOSUM62-based TCRdist between CDR3 peptides within each V-J. Welch's t-statistics and random forest reduced 514 V-J features to under 15, which were used in a naive Bayes classifier (R e1071). TCRdb ran its own pipeline on the public reads, namely fastp trimming at Q25 and MiXCR clone calling, and kept in-frame beta chains. Every distinct CDR3 protein forms one entry, paired with its most common genes and DNA. None of the V and J calls come from the authors' own analysis; TCRdb made them. Within this sample are fewer than 500,000 distinct CDR3 sequences, with 14% to 15% of them counted one time only. Less than 15% of the sample is taken by the ten largest.

From cysteine to phenylalanine, the CDR3 is 17 amino acids long. CDR3 DNA only is kept here, 51 bases in frame from base 1. The trim is 4 bases for V and 1 base for J, with a gap of 18 bases between the germline ends. The germline V gene provides CDR1 SGHDN and CDR2 FVKESK. Beyond this particular receptor, the publication reports: A 13 V-J signature model separated ophthalmopathy from stable hyperthyroidism, with nearly 90% sensitivity and 81.08% specificity in cross-validation and 80%/75% in testing. In validation, the model predicted progression to ophthalmopathy with 55% to 71% sensitivity and roughly 75% specificity, a median of about six months before onset. Sample size was not statistically predetermined, and investigators were not blinded to group allocation. Most expanded thyroid clonotypes (frequency above 0.001) were also found in blood, which suggests that blood repertoires may mirror thyroid immune responses.

The sequencing input was blood. The TCR sequence derives from a man aged 18 to 29 with Graves' ophthalmopathy. Rearrangement joined TRBV14 to TRBJ2-3, with TRBD2 perhaps the D gene, on 6 matching bases. CDR3 sequence: CASSPPWDSLGTDTQYF. The nucleotide sequence is TGTGCCAGCAGCCCCCCTTGGGACTCACTTGGCACAGATACGCAGTATTTT.